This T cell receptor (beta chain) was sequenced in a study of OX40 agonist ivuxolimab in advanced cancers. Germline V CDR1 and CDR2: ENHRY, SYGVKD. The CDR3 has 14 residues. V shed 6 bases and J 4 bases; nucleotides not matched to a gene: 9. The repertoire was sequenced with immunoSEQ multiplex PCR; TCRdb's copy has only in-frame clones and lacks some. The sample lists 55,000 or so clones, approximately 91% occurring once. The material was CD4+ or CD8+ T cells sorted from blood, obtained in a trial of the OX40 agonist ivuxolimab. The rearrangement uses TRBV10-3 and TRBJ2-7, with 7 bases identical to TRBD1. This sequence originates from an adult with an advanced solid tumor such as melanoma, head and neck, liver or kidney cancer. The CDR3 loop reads CAIRGTAGGYEQYF. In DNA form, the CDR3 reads TGTGCCATCAGGGGGACAGCCGGAGGTTACGAGCAGTACTTC.